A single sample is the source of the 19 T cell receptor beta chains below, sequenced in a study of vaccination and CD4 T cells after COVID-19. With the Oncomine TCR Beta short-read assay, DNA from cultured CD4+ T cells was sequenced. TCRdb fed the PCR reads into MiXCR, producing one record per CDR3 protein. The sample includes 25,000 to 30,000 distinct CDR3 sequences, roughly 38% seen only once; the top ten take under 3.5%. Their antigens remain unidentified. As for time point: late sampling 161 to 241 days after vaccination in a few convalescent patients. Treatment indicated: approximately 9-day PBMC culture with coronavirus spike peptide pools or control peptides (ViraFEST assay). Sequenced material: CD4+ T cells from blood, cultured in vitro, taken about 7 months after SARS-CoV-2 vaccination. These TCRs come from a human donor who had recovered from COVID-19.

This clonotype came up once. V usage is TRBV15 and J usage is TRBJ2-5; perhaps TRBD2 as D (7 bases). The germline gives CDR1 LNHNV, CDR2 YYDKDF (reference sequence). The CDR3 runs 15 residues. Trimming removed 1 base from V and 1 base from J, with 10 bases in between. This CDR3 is CATSRGGGSQETQYF. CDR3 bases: TGTGCCACCAGCAGAGGGGGGGGCAGCCAAGAGACCCAGTACTTC.

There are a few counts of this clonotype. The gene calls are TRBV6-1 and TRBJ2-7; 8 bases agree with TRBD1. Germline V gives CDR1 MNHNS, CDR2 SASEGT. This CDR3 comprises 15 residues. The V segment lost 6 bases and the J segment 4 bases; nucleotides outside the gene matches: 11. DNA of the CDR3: TGTGCCAGCAGACAGGGGGTTTGGCTTGGGTACGAGCAGTACTTC. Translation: CASRQGVWLGYEQYF.

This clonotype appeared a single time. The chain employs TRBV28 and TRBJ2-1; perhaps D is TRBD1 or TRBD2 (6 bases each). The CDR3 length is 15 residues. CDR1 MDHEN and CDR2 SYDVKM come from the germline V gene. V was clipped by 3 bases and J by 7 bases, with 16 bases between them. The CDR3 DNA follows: TGTGCCAGCAGTTTTGGCGGAGGGGGAAGGAATGAGCAGTTCTTC. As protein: CASSFGGGGRNEQFF.

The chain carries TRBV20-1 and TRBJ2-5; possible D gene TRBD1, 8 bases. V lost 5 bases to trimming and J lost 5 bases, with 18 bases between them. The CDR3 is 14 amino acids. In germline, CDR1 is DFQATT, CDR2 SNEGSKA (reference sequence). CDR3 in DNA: TGCAGTGCTTTACTAGGACAGGGAGGGGAGACCCAGTACTTC. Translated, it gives CSALLGQGGETQYF.

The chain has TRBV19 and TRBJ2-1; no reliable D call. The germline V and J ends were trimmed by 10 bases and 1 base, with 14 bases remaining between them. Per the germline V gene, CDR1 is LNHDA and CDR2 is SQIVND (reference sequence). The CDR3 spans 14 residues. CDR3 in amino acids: CAIKSDSSYNEQFF. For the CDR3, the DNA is TGTGCCATAAAGAGTGACTCTTCCTACAATGAGCAGTTCTTC. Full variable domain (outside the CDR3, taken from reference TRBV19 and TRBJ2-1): DGGITQSPKYLFRKEGQNVTLSCEQNLNHDAMYWYRQDPGQGLRLIYYSQIVNDFQKGDIAEGYSVSREKKESFPLTVTSAQKNPTAFYLCAIKSDSSYNEQFFGPGTRLTVL.

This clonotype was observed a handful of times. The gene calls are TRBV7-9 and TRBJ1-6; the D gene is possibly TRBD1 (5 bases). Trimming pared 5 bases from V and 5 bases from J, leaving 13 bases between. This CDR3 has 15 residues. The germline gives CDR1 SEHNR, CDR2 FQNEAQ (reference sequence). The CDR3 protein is CASSPPGGHNSPLHF. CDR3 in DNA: TGTGCCAGCAGCCCCCCCGGGGGTCATAATTCACCCCTCCACTTT. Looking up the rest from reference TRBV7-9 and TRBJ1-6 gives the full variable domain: DTGVSQNPRHKITKRGQNVTFRCDPISEHNRLYWYRQTLGQGPEFLTYFQNEAQLEKSRLLSDRFSAERPKGSFSTLEIQRTEQGDSAMYLCASSPPGGHNSPLHFGNGTRLTVT.

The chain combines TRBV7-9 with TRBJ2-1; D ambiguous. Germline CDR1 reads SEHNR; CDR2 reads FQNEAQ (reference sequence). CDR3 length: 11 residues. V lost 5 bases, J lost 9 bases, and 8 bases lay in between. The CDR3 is CASSPGPEQFF. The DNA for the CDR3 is TGTGCCAGCAGCCCCGGTCCTGAGCAGTTCTTC.

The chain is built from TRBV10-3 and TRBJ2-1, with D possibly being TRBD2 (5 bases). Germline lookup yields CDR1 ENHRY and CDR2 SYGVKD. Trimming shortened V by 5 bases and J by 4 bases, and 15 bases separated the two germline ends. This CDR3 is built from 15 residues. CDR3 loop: CAISTLSSAYNEQFF. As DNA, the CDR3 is TGTGCCATCAGTACTCTCAGTAGCGCTTACAATGAGCAGTTCTTC.

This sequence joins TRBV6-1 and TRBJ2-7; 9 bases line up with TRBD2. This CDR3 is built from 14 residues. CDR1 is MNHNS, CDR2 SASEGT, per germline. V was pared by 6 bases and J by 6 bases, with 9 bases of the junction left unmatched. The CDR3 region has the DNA TGTGCCAGCAGCCGCGACCTAGCGGGAACCGAGCAGTACTTC. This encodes CASSRDLAGTEQYF.

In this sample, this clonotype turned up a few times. The CDR3 protein is CASSLRQLVYGYTF. Here the CDR3 DNA reads TGTGCCAGCAGCTTAAGACAATTGGTCTATGGCTACACCTTC. The chain carries TRBV7-3 and TRBJ1-2; D not certain. CDR1 is SGHTA and CDR2 is FQGTGA in the germline V gene. V was shortened by 1 base and J by 4 bases, with 10 bases between the two germline ends. The CDR3 has 14 residues.

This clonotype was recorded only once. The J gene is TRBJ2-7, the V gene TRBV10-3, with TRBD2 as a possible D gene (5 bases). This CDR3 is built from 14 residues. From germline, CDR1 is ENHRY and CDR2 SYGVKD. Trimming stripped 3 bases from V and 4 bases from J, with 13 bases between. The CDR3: CAISDWDIAYEQYF. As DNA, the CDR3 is TGTGCCATCAGTGATTGGGATATAGCGTACGAGCAGTACTTC.

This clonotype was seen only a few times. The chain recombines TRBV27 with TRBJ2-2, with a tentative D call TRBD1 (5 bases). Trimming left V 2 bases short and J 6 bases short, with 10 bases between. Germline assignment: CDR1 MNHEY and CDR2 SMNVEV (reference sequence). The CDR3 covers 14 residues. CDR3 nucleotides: TGTGCCAGCAGTTTAGGCAGGGCCGCCGGGGAGCTGTTTTTT. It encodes CASSLGRAAGELFF.

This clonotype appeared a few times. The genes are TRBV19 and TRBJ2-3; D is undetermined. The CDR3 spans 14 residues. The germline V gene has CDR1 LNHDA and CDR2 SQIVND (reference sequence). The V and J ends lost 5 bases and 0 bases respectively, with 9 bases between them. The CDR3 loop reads CASSPVSSTDTQYF. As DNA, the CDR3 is TGTGCCAGTAGTCCCGTCTCGAGCACAGATACGCAGTATTTT.

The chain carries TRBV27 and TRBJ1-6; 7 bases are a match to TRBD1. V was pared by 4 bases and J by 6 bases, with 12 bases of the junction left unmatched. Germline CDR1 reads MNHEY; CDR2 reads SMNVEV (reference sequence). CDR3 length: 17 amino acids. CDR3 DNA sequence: TGTGCCAGCAGTTCCAAATGGACAGGCCACCCTAATTCACCCCTCCACTTT. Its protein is CASSSKWTGHPNSPLHF.

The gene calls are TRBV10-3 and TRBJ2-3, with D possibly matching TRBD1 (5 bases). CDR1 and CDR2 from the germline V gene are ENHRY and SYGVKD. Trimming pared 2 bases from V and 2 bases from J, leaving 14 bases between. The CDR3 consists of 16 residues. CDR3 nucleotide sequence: TGTGCCATCAGTGAGGGTAGGAAGGGGTTCACAGATACGCAGTATTTT. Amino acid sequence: CAISEGRKGFTDTQYF.

The CDR3 is CASSDSTSGELFF. CDR3 DNA: TGTGCCAGCAGTGACTCGACTAGCGGGGAGCTGTTTTTT. The chain couples TRBV6-4 to TRBJ2-2; possible D gene TRBD2, 6 bases. CDR1 MRHNA and CDR2 SNTAGT come from the germline V gene. The ends were cut back, 0 bases at V and 7 bases at J, with 6 bases in the middle. This CDR3 contains 13 residues.

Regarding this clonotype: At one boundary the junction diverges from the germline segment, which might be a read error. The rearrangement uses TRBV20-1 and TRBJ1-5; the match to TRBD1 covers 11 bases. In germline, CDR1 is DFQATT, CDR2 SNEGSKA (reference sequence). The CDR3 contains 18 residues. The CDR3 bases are TGCAGTGGTAGAGAGCGGGTACGGACAGGGGGCCTTCATCAGCCCCAGCATTTT. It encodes CSGRERVRTGGLHQPQHF.

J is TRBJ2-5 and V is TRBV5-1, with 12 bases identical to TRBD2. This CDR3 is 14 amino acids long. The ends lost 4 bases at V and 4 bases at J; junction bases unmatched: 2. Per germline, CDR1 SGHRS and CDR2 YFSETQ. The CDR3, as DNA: TGCGCCAGCAGCCCGACTAGCGGGAGAGAGACCCAGTACTTC. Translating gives CASSPTSGRETQYF.

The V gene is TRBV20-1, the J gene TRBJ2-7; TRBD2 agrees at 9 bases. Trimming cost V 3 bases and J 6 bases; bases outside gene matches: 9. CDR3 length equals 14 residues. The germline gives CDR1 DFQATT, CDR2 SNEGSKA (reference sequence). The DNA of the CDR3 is TGCAGTGCTAGTAGGGCTAGCGGGACCCCCGAGCAGTACTTC. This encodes CSASRASGTPEQYF.